The clone carrying this TCR beta chain was counted a single time. Sequenced by immunoSEQ multiplex PCR; TCRdb stores in-frame clones only, minus some. The sample has 45,000 or so clones; 87% are singletons. This record comes from a study of blood T cell repertoires in COVID-19. Background on the study: The United States, Italy and Spain supplied acute and convalescent COVID-19 samples. The cDNA or gDNA used as material had been derived from T cells, B-cell-depleted T cells, or PBMCs.

CDR1 GTSNPN and CDR2 SVGIG come from the germline V gene (reference sequence). The CDR3 totals 13 residues. V lost 0 bases, J lost 7 bases, and 10 bases lay in between. Seattle's cohort entered during active infection and was followed longitudinally. The source of this sequence is a woman aged 80 or over with COVID-19, enrolled during active disease. The sequenced sample consisted of peripheral blood. The V gene is TRBV30, the J gene TRBJ1-5; D is ambiguous. The CDR3 protein is CAWSVQLRQPQHF. The CDR3 DNA reads as TGTGCCTGGAGTGTACAGCTCAGACAGCCCCAGCATTTT.